This record concerns one T cell receptor beta chain sequence. Its antigen is currently unknown. The sample is drawn from a study of cytomegalovirus exposure and HLA in healthy donors. The CDR3 has 16 amino acids. Trimming took 1 base from V and 4 from J, leaving 15 bases between them. The V gene's germline CDR1 is LNHNV and CDR2 YYDKDF (reference sequence). PCR amplification relied on 60 Vbeta primers (plus 13 Jbeta primers). Profiling relied on immunoSEQ multiplex PCR, and the TCRdb table lists in-frame clones only, not all of them. The sample lists about 170,000 clones, around 78% seen once, with approximately 2.2% in the top ten. Whole-study findings and limits: Rarity held for most TCR sequences, but there were some public TCRs that occurred in many donors. What a later analysis showed was that several of the most significant clusters appeared linked to common viral pathogens.

The receptor comes from a woman aged 25-40 years in good health and CMV-seropositive. Specimen: PBMCs. The V gene is TRBV15, the J gene TRBJ2-3; D is perhaps TRBD1 (5 bases). CDR3 DNA: TGTGCCACCAGCAGAGGAAAAAGGGGATTGGCAGATACGCAGTATTTT. Protein: CATSRGKRGLADTQYF.